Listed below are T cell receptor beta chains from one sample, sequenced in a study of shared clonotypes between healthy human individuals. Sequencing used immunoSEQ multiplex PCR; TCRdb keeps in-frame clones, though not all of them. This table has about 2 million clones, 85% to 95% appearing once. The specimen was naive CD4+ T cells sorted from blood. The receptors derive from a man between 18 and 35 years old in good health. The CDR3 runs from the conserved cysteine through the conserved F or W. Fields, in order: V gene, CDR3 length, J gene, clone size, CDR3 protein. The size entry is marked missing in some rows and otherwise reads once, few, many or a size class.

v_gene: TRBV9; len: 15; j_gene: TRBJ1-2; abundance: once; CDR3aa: CASSVEDTPNYGYTF
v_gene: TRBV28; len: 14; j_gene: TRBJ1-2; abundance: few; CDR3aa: CASSLEVAAYGYTF
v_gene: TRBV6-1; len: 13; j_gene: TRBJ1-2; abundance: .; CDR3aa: CASSIGAVPGYTF
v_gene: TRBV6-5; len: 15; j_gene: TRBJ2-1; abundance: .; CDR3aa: CASSYAVGSYNEQFF
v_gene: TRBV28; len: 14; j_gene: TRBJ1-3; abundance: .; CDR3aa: CASSFPSSGNTIYF
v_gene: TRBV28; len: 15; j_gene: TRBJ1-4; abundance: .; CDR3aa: CASSLRDRSDEKLFF
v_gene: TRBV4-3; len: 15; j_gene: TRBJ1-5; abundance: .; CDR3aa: CASSQDRGWGQPQHF
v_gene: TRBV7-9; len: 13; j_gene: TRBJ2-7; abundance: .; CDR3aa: CASSRTETYEQYF
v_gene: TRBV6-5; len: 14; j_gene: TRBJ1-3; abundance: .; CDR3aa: CASSYTGSGNTIYF
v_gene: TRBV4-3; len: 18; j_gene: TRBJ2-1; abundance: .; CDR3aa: CASSQDRGLAYTYNEQFF
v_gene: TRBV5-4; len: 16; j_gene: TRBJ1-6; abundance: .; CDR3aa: CASSSSGLGWNSPLHF
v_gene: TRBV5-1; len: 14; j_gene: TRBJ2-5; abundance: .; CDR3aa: CASSMDRHGQTQYF
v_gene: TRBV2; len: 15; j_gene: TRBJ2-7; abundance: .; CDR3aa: CASSYGTSWSYEQYF